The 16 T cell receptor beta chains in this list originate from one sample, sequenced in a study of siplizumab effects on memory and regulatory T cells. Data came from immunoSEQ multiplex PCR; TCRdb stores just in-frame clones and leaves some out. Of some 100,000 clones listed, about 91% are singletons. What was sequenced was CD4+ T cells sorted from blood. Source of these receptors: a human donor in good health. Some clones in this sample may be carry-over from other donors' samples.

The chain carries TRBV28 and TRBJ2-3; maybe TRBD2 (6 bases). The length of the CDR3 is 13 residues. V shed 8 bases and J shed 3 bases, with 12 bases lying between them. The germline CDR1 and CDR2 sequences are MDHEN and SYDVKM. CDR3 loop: CASCGGGTDTQYF. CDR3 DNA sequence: TGTGCCAGCTGTGGAGGAGGGACAGATACGCAGTATTTT.

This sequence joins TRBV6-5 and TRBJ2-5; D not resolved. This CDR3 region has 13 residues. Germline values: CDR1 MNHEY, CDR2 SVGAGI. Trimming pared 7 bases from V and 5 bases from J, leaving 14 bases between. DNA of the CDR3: TGTGCCAGCAAAGAGTCCGGTTCGGAGACCCAGTACTTC. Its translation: CASKESGSETQYF.

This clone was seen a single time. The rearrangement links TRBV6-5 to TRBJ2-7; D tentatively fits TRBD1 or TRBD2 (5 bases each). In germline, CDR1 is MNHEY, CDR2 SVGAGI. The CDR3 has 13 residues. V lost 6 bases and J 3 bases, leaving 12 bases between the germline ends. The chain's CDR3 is CASSEGPYYEQYF. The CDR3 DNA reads TGTGCCAGCAGCGAGGGGCCCTACTACGAGCAGTACTTC.

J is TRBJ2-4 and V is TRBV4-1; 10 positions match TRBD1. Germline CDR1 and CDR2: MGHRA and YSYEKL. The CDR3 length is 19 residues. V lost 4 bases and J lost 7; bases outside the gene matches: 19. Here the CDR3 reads CASSRRQGASDGTPNIQYF. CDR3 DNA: TGCGCCAGCAGCCGAAGACAGGGGGCCAGTGACGGGACCCCTAACATTCAGTACTTC.

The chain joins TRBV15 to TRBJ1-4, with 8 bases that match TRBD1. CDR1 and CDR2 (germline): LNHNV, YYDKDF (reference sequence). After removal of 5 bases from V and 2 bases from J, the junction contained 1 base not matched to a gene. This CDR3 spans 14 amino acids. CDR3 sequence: CATSDRGTNEKLFF. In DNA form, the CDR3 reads TGTGCCACCAGCGACAGGGGCACTAATGAAAAACTGTTTTTT.

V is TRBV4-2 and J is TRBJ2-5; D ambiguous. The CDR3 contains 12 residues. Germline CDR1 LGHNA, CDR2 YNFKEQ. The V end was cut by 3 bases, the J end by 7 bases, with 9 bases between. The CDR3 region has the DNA TGTGCCAGCAGCCACCATGACGGGACCCAGTACTTC. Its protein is CASSHHDGTQYF.

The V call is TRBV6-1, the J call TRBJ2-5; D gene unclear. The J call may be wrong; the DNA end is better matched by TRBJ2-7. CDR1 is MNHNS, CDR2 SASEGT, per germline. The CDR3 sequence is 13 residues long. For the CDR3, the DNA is TGTGCCAGCAGTAAGGACGGGCCCCACGAGCAGTACTTC. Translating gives CASSKDGPHEQYF.

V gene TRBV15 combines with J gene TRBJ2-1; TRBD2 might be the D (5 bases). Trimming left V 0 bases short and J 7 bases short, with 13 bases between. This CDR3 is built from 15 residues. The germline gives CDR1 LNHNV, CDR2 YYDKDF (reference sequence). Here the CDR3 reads CATSRDFGVGNEQFF. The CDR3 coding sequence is TGTGCCACCAGCAGAGATTTCGGGGTGGGGAATGAGCAGTTCTTC.

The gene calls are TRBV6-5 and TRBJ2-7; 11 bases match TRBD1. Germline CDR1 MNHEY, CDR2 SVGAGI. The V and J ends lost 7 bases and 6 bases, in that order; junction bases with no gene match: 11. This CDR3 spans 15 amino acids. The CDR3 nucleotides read TGTGCCAGCACCACCCTGGGACAGGGGGTAGGCGAGCAGTACTTC. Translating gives CASTTLGQGVGEQYF.

The CDR3: CASKRTSQETQYF. CDR3 DNA sequence: TGTGCCAGTAAGAGAACGTCCCAAGAGACCCAGTACTTC. The V gene is TRBV19, the J gene TRBJ2-5; no definite D call. The CDR3 totals 13 residues. The V end was cut by 7 bases, the J end by 1 base, with 10 bases between. Germline assignment: CDR1 LNHDA and CDR2 SQIVND (reference sequence).

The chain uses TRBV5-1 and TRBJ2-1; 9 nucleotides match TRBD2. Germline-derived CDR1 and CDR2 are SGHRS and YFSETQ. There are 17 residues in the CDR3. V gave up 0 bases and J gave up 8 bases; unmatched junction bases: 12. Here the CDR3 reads CASSLESSGALGDEQFF. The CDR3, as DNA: TGCGCCAGCAGCTTGGAGTCTAGCGGGGCTCTCGGCGATGAGCAGTTCTTC.

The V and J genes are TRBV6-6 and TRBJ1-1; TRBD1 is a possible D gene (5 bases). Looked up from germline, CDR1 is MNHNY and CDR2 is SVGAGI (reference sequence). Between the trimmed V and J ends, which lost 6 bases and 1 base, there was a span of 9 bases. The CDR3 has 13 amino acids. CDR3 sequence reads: CASREGTNTEAFF. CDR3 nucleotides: TGTGCCAGCAGGGAGGGGACGAACACTGAAGCTTTCTTT.

CDR3 region: CAGVKAGGTGEQFF. CDR3 nucleotides: TGTGCCGGGGTAAAAGCGGGAGGGACGGGTGAGCAGTTCTTC. The rearrangement joins TRBV7-9 to TRBJ2-1; 10 positions agree with TRBD2. CDR1 is SEHNR, CDR2 FQNEAQ, per germline (reference sequence). J lost 9 bases, V lost 11 bases, and 13 bases had no gene match. This CDR3 has 14 amino acids.

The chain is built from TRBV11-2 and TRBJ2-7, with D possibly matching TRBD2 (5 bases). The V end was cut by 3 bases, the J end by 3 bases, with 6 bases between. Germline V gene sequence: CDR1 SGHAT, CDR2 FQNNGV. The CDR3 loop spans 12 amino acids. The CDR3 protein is CASSLAGYEQYF. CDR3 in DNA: TGTGCCAGCAGCTTGGCGGGCTACGAGCAGTACTTC.

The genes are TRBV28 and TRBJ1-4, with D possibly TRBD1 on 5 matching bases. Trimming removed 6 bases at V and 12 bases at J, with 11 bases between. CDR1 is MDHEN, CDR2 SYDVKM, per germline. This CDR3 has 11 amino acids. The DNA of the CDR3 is TGTGCCAGCAGGTTGGGGGGGGAACTGTTTTTT. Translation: CASRLGGELFF.

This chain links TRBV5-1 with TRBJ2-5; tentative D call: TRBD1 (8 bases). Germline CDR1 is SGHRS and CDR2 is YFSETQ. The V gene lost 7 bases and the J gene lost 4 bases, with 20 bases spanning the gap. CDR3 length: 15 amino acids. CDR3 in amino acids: CASSGGDRGRETQYF. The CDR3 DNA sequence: TGCGCCAGCTCGGGAGGAGACAGGGGACGAGAGACCCAGTACTTC. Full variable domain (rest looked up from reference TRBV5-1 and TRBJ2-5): KAGVTQTPRYLIKTRGQQVTLSCSPISGHRSVSWYQQTPGQGLQFLFEYFSETQRNKGNFPGRFSGRQFSNSRSEMNVSTLELGDSALYLCASSGGDRGRETQYFGPGTRLLVL.